A single sample is the source of the 20 T cell receptor beta chains below, sequenced in a study of T-cell memory formation after mild COVID-19. TCRdb re-called the 5' RACE reads with MiXCR, one entry per CDR3 protein. The sample has approximately 480,000 distinct CDR3 sequences; about 18% are singletons. The sequencing sample was made of PBMCs or a T cell subset sorted from them (not recorded which). The receptor set was obtained from an adult woman who had mild COVID-19 (a few samples of this study predate the infection). Cell type and time point are not known.

The gene calls are TRBV9 and TRBJ2-7; 7 bases map to TRBD1. V shed 0 bases, J shed 3 bases, and the junction held 3 bases outside the gene matches. Germline values: CDR1 SGDLS, CDR2 YYNGEE. This CDR3 comprises 14 residues. CDR3 protein: CASSVDRGGYEQYF. The CDR3, as DNA: TGTGCCAGCAGCGTAGACAGGGGCGGCTACGAGCAGTACTTC.

Many counts were recorded for this clonotype. The V call is TRBV7-6, the J call TRBJ2-7; 8 bases match TRBD1. The CDR3 contains 17 residues. After removal of 0 bases from V and 0 bases from J, the junction contained 7 bases not matched to a gene. The germline CDR1 and CDR2 sequences are SGHVS and FNYEAQ. In DNA, the CDR3 is TGTGCCAGCAGCTTAGCCGACGGGACAGGTAGCTCCTACGAGCAGTACTTC. It codes for CASSLADGTGSSYEQYF.

This clonotype has only a few counts. The DNA of the CDR3 is TGTGCCAGCAGTGAATGGAACACTGAAGCTTTCTTT. The encoded protein is CASSEWNTEAFF. The chain links TRBV6-1 to TRBJ1-1, with unresolved D. The germline gives CDR1 MNHNS, CDR2 SASEGT. Trimming pared 2 bases from V and 1 base from J, leaving 2 bases between. The CDR3 runs to 12 residues.

In its sample, this clonotype was seen many times. At one boundary the junction diverges from the germline segment, which might be a read error. The chain joins TRBV5-1 to TRBJ2-6, with TRBD1 matching over 10 bases. Germline V gene sequence: CDR1 SGHRS, CDR2 YFSETQ. This CDR3 has 14 amino acids. DNA for the CDR3: TGCGCCAGCAGCCTGGGGACAGGGGACAACGTCCTGACTTTC. Amino acid sequence: CASSLGTGDNVLTF.

This sequence joins TRBV6-5 and TRBJ1-4; a weak D match, TRBD1 (5 bases). V lost 0 bases and J lost 0, with 11 bases in between. The length of the CDR3 is 17 residues. Per the germline V gene, CDR1 is MNHEY and CDR2 is SVGAGI. Here the CDR3 DNA reads TGTGCCAGCAGTTACTCGGGTTTGGGGGCAACTAATGAAAAACTGTTTTTT. This encodes CASSYSGLGATNEKLFF.

This clonotype was seen a few times. This chain joins TRBV29-1 and TRBJ1-1; TRBD1 matches 7 bases. V lost 5 bases to trimming and J lost 3 bases; unmatched junction nucleotides: 6. Germline V lookup: CDR1 SQVTM, CDR2 ANQGSEA. There are 13 residues in the CDR3. CDR3 loop: CSVTDREYTEAFF. CDR3 coding DNA: TGCAGCGTTACCGACAGGGAGTACACTGAAGCTTTCTTT. The variable domain in full, completed from reference TRBV29-1 and TRBJ1-1, reads SAVISQKPSRDICQRGTSLTIQCQVDSQVTMMFWYRQQPGQSLTLIATANQGSEATYESGFVIDKFPISRPNLTFSTLTVSNMSPEDSSIYLCSVTDREYTEAFFGQGTRLTVV.

The gene calls are TRBV24-1 and TRBJ2-2; 7 bases are a match to TRBD1. Germline V gives CDR1 KGHDR, CDR2 SFDVKD. Germline trimming cut 4 bases from V and 5 bases from J; bases unmatched to any gene: 6. The CDR3 extends over 15 amino acids. The chain's CDR3 is CATSDPGQLTGELFF. As DNA, the CDR3 is TGTGCCACCAGTGACCCGGGACAGCTGACCGGGGAGCTGTTTTTT.

The rearrangement uses TRBV5-1 and TRBJ2-1; TRBD2 matches 7 bases. The CDR3 sequence is 14 residues long. V trimming: 3 bases; J trimming: 9 bases; junction bases outside the gene matches: 9. Per the germline V gene, CDR1 is SGHRS and CDR2 is YFSETQ. CDR3 nucleotide sequence: TGCGCCAGCAGCTGGGCAGCGGGGCTAACTGAGCAGTTCTTC. This gives the protein CASSWAAGLTEQFF.

The chain combines TRBV18 with TRBJ2-5; 8 bases align to TRBD1. The CDR3 contains 14 residues. V shed 2 bases and J 6 bases; nucleotides not matched to a gene: 5. Per germline, CDR1 KGHSH and CDR2 LQKENI. CDR3: CASSPDGQGKTQYF. CDR3 in DNA: TGTGCCAGCTCACCAGACGGACAGGGCAAGACCCAGTACTTC.

This clonotype was observed a handful of times. The V call is TRBV9, the J call TRBJ2-1, with unresolved D. V was shortened by 0 bases and J by 0 bases, with 7 bases between the two germline ends. Germline V gene sequence: CDR1 SGDLS, CDR2 YYNGEE. The length of the CDR3 is 15 residues. The CDR3 loop reads CASSVDGPSYNEQFF. In DNA, the CDR3 is TGTGCCAGCAGCGTAGACGGTCCCTCCTACAATGAGCAGTTCTTC.

This clonotype occurred a few times. V and J are TRBV7-8 and TRBJ2-2; no reliable D call. Germline values: CDR1 SGHVS, CDR2 FQNEAQ. The CDR3 loop spans 15 amino acids. With 3 bases removed from V and 4 bases from J, the gap between germline ends came to 12 bases. CDR3 sequence reads: CASSFPRQPTGELFF. CDR3 bases: TGTGCCAGCAGCTTCCCCCGGCAGCCCACCGGGGAGCTGTTTTTT.

CDR3 bases: TGTGCCAGCAGCTACCCCCCCCGGAGAGGGGGTATGAACACTGAAGCTTTCTTT. This sequence encodes CASSYPPRRGGMNTEAFF. This chain links TRBV7-9 with TRBJ1-1; possible D gene TRBD1, 6 bases. Germline V gives CDR1 SEHNR, CDR2 FQNEAQ (reference sequence). The V gene lost 4 bases and the J gene lost 0 bases, with 21 bases spanning the gap. This CDR3 comprises 18 residues.

The V and J genes are TRBV6-2 or TRBV6-3 and TRBJ2-4; D is ambiguous. Trimming removed 0 bases from V and 9 bases from J, with 9 bases in between. Germline CDR1 reads MNHEY; CDR2 reads SVGEGT. The CDR3 is 13 amino acids. The CDR3 loop reads CASSYSKMVIQYF. The CDR3 bases are TGTGCCAGCAGTTACTCGAAAATGGTCATTCAGTACTTC.

The chain couples TRBV12-3 or TRBV12-4 to TRBJ1-4; D is ambiguous. The CDR3 contains 14 residues. Trimming removed 7 bases at V and 5 bases at J, with 14 bases between. The DNA for the CDR3 is TGTGCCAGCACCCCAATAGGACCGAATGAAAAACTGTTTTTT. Translating gives CASTPIGPNEKLFF.

The chain recombines TRBV4-1 with TRBJ2-1, with D possibly being TRBD2 (5 bases). V lost 3 bases, J lost 12 bases, and 15 bases lay in between. Germline assignment: CDR1 MGHRA and CDR2 YSYEKL. This CDR3 region has 13 residues. The CDR3 nucleotides read TGCGCCAGCAGCCAGCCCCCCCGGGAAGGGCAGTTCTTC. Translating gives CASSQPPREGQFF.

The sample holds many counts of this clonotype. For the CDR3, the DNA is TGTGCCAGCAGGAGGGGGCCGGTGAACACTGAAGCTTTCTTT. Its translation is CASRRGPVNTEAFF. J is TRBJ1-1 and V is TRBV12-3 or TRBV12-4; 7 nucleotides align to TRBD1. V lost 6 bases to trimming and J lost 0 bases; unmatched junction nucleotides: 4. The CDR3 consists of 14 residues.

The chain employs TRBV20-1 and TRBJ2-7; 11 positions match TRBD2. This CDR3 contains 16 residues. V dropped 1 base and J dropped 5; count of bases not matched to a gene: 10. Germline V CDR1 and CDR2: DFQATT, SNEGSKA (reference sequence). CDR3 sequence reads: CSARVASGRLFDEQYF. CDR3 in DNA: TGCAGTGCTAGAGTGGCTAGCGGGAGGCTATTCGACGAGCAGTACTTC.

This chain links TRBV30 with TRBJ1-6; D may be TRBD1 (5 bases). The CDR3 length is 15 residues. V lost 0 bases to trimming and J lost 6 bases, with 12 bases between them. Germline V gene sequence: CDR1 GTSNPN, CDR2 SVGIG (reference sequence). In nucleotides, the CDR3 is TGTGCCTGGAGTGTAGGAGGACACTTTAATTCACCCCTCCACTTT. Protein product: CAWSVGGHFNSPLHF. The full variable domain, rest sourced from reference TRBV30 and TRBJ1-6, is SQTIHQWPATLVQPVGSPLSLECTVEGTSNPNLYWYRQAAGRGLQLLFYSVGIGQISSEVPQNLSASRPQDRQFILSSKKLLLSDSGFYLCAWSVGGHFNSPLHFGNGTRLTVT.

The J gene is TRBJ2-3, the V gene TRBV19; D possibly corresponds to TRBD1 (5 bases). Per the germline V gene, CDR1 is LNHDA and CDR2 is SQIVND (reference sequence). The V and J ends lost 1 base and 2 bases respectively, with 10 bases between them. This CDR3 has 15 residues. CDR3 residues: CASSIGRADTDTQYF. CDR3 nucleotides: TGTGCCAGTAGTATAGGCAGGGCTGACACAGATACGCAGTATTTT.

The rearrangement joins TRBV29-1 to TRBJ1-2; no clear D. The germline CDR1 and CDR2 sequences are SQVTM and ANQGSEA. The CDR3 totals 11 residues. The germline V and J ends were trimmed by 3 bases and 2 bases, with 4 bases remaining between them. The CDR3 here is CSVEINYGYTF. The CDR3 DNA follows: TGCAGCGTTGAGATAAACTATGGCTACACCTTC.